This is a list of T cell receptor beta chains from one sample in a study of CD8+ T cells in alopecia areata. The assay was immunoSEQ multiplex PCR, and TCRdb's table has in-frame clones only and misses some. The repertoire holds around 100,000 clones, with 70% to 85% as singletons. This sample comprised CD8+ T cells sorted from blood, obtained at week 44, from a patient treated with tofacitinib. All receptors derive from a human donor with alopecia areata. CDR3s leave out the opening cysteine and the closing phenylalanine or tryptophan. Expanded clones are given a class, and other clones once, few, many or no size at all.

V | size | CDR3
TRBV27 | few | ASSEAVSYEQY
TRBV13 | NA | ASSYLRDSYGYT
TRBV30 | NA | AWSLGAPLIDG
TRBV9 | NA | ASSVKSRGTEAF
TRBV30 | NA | AWTTFPDTEAF
TRBV30 | NA | AWRLATNTGELF
TRBV7-8 | once | ASSSENRDYHTDTQY
TRBV4-3 | NA | ASSQEEGYGTGELF
TRBV7-2 | NA | ASSLSSYEQY
TRBV19 | NA | ASISPLTEAF